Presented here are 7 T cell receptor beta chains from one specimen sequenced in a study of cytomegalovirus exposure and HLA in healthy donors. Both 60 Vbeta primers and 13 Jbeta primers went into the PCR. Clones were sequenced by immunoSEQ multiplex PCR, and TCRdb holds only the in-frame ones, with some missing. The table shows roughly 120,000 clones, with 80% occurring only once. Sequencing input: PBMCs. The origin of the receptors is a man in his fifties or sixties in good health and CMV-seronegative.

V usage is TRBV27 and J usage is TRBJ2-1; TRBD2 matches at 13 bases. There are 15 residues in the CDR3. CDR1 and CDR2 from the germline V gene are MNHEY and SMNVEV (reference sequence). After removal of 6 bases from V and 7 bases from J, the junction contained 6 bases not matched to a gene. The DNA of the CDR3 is TGTGCCAGCAGCCCCCGACTAGCGGGAGGAAATGAGCAGTTCTTC. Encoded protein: CASSPRLAGGNEQFF.

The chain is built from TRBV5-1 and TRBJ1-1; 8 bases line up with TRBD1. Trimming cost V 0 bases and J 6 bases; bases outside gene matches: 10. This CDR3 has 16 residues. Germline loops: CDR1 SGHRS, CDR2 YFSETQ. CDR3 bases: TGCGCCAGCAGCTTGGATAAAGACAGGGGAGGCGCTGAAGCTTTCTTT. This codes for CASSLDKDRGGAEAFF. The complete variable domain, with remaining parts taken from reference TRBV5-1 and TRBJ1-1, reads KAGVTQTPRYLIKTRGQQVTLSCSPISGHRSVSWYQQTPGQGLQFLFEYFSETQRNKGNFPGRFSGRQFSNSRSEMNVSTLELGDSALYLCASSLDKDRGGAEAFFGQGTRLTVV.

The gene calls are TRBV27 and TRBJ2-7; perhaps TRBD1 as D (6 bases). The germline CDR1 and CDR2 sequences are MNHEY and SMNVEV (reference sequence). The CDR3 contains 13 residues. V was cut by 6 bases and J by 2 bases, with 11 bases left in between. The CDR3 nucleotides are TGTGCCAGCAGCCCGGGACACACCTACGAGCAGTACTTC. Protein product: CASSPGHTYEQYF.

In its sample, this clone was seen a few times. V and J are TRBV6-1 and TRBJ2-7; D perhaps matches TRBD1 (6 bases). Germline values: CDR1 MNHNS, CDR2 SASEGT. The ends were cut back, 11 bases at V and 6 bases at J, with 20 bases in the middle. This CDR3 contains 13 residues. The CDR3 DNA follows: TGTGCCGGGGTCGGACAGCCCCAAAGCGAGCAGTACTTC. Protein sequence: CAGVGQPQSEQYF.

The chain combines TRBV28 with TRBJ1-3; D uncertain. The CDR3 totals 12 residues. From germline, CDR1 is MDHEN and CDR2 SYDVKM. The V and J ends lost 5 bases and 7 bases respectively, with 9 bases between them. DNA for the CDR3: TGTGCCAGCAGTCTATCCTTGAACACCATATATTTT. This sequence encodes CASSLSLNTIYF.

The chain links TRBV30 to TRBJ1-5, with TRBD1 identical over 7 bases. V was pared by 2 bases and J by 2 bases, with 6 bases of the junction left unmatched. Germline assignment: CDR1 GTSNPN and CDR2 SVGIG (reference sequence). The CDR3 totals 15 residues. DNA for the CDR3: TGTGCCTGGAGTAGGGGGCAGGGTGGCAATCAGCCCCAGCATTTT. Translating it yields CAWSRGQGGNQPQHF.

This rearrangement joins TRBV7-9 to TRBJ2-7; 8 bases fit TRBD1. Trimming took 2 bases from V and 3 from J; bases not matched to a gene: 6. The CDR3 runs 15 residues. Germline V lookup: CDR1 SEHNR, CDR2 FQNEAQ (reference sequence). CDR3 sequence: CASSLSGQGFYEQYF. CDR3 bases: TGTGCCAGCAGCTTAAGTGGACAGGGATTCTACGAGCAGTACTTC.